The present TCR beta chain was sequenced within a study of blood T cell repertoires in COVID-19 (dated by TCRdb to between 2020 and 2021). Regarding the study in general: The collaborator samples originated in the United States, Italy and Spain and spanned the acute and convalescent phases of COVID-19. The prospective study material was composed of cDNA or gDNA derived from T cells, B-cell-depleted T cells, or PBMCs. HLA class I and class II types, where available, came from metadata supplied by the sample provider rather than from assay-based typing. Nearly every sample came with metadata listing a de-identified subject ID, COVID-19 status, age in years and sex. The samples were drawn from the first 160 participants of the ongoing ImmuneRACE study and from 1,254 subjects provided by 6 global collaborators. Subjects who had been exposed to COVID-19, were actively infected with it, or had recovered from it provided the deeply sampled blood TCRbeta repertoires that made up the dataset. A freely available public database, intended as a resource for researchers studying the immune response to SARS-CoV-2, is where the repertoires were released.

V loses 1 base of germline sequence and J loses 1 base, and the interval between the two ends is 10 bases. The CDR1 and CDR2 encoded by the germline V gene are MGHDK and SYGVNS. The CDR3 runs 15 amino acids, cysteine and phenylalanine included. The DNA shown is the 45-base CDR3, in frame from base 1. Remarks on this clone: The antigen this receptor binds is unknown. No much larger clone exists at a distance of one base, and base qualities are not known.

The immunoSEQ Assay, a bias-controlled multiplex PCR, was used to amplify TCRbeta CDR3 regions from genomic DNA. Per the original workflow: Within the assay, amplification of reference gene primers was used to estimate how many nucleated cells each sample contained. To quantify the absolute abundance of each unique TCRbeta CDR3 rearrangement, sequence reads were collapsed and filtered. For each sample, productive Simpson clonality was calculated as the square root of Simpson's diversity index across productive rearrangements. The source is immuneACCESS, and TCRdb retained only in-frame sequences with V and J called. Part of the clones is not carried over; for the studies checked, unresolved V genes explain less than half of this, and the remainder is unexplained. The V and J calls and the clone size are those of that table, but D and trimming were determined from the DNA. This sample gives approximately 230,000 clones in total; approximately 90% of them show up just once. Clones ranked in the top ten supply approximately 2.2% of the sample.

Another Seattle source contributed samples from volunteer blood donors who had recovered from COVID-19. Whole blood was collected in K2EDTA tubes by collaborating institutions according to the institutions' own protocols. Collaborator samples were shipped for TCRbeta analysis as frozen whole blood, isolated PBMCs, or DNA extracted from either sample type. The paper's findings and limits, for the study overall: The quantity of clinical and demographic metadata differed by source and by participant and was supplied without curation.

The sequence was obtained from a woman in her 40s who had recovered from COVID-19. Sequencing used peripheral blood. The chain couples TRBV25-1 to TRBJ1-1; no D gene is confidently identified. The sequenced DNA is TGTGCCAGCAGTGAATTCGAGGGATGGAACACTGAAGCTTTCTTT. Translated, it reads CASSEFEGWNTEAFF. Outside the CDR3, residues come from the reference TRBV25-1 and TRBJ1-1 proteins, so the full variable domain is: EADIYQTPRYLVIGTGKKITLECSQTMGHDKMYWYQQDPGMELHLIHYSYGVNSTEKGDLSSESTVSRIRTEHFPLTLESARPSHTSQYLCASSEFEGWNTEAFFGQGTRLTVV.